This T cell receptor (beta chain) was observed in a study of early T cells in non-severe SARS-CoV-2 infection. At least ten counts were recorded for this clonotype. Its matching antigen is unknown. Study-level findings and limits: Matching with VDJdb favored anti-spike CD8 responses (missing private and CD4 specificities).

Germline lookup yields CDR1 KGHSH and CDR2 LQKENI. The CDR3 consists of 12 residues. With 6 bases removed from V and 5 bases from J, the gap between germline ends came to 10 bases. MiXCR, run by TCRdb on the 5' RACE reads, gives a single entry per CDR3 protein. The sample includes tens of thousands of distinct CDR3 sequences, about 5% seen only once; the top ten take about 7%. The rearrangement joins TRBV18 to TRBJ2-5, with D uncertain. Sequenced here: whole blood, sampled at baseline. The receptor was isolated from an adult who was a healthcare worker with PCR-confirmed SARS-CoV-2 infection or an uninfected control (not recorded which). The CDR3: CASSTSGETQYF. CDR3 in DNA: TGTGCCAGCTCGACTTCTGGGGAGACCCAGTACTTC.